This TCR beta chain originates from a study of lymphopenia after photon versus proton radiotherapy (dated by TCRdb to between 2019 and 2020). Study-wide context: Photon and proton radiation therapy were compared by the study for their immunological effects in patients with gastrointestinal tumors who developed high-grade lymphopenia. A cohort of roughly 18 patients with gastrointestinal tumors who received either photon or proton therapy and subsequently developed lymphopenia was included. The study was designed to characterize how the impact on the immune system differs between the two radiation modalities. What the work shows at the level of the full study, not this receptor alone: Across the cohort, a larger post-nadir drop in TCR diversity was inversely correlated with overall survival time among patients who died. The authors looked at the survival association only in patients who died, and they framed better survival with proton therapy as a possibility rather than a demonstrated result. After the lymphocyte count nadir, photon-treated repertoires showed oligoclonal expansion, especially of CD8+ Temra cells, which drove the drop in diversity. Proton-treated patients stayed relatively stable during treatment, while photon-treated patients lost naive T cells and TCR diversity and gained effector/memory populations.

The CDR3 holds 16 amino acids from the cysteine to the phenylalanine. Only the CDR3 portion is preserved as DNA: 48 bases, with reading frame beginning at the first base. V has 7 bases trimmed and J has 4 bases trimmed; junction bases matching no gene number 12. The germline V gene specifies SGHRS as CDR1 and YFSETQ as CDR2. Library preparation employed the immunoSEQ multiplex PCR assay. Deep sequencing of rearranged TCR beta loci, alongside multiparametric flow cytometry, was used to profile T cell repertoires. Held by TCRdb, this immuneACCESS table contains in-frame sequences only and omits some clones. Under half of the omission traces to an unresolved V gene where checked; the cause of the rest is unknown. This sample gives roughly 40,000 clones in total; around 84% of them show up just once. About 9.4% of the sample comes from the top ten. Worth noting for this clone: What this receptor recognizes is not known. No much larger clone is present one base from it, and per-base qualities are unavailable.

The sample in question was peripheral blood, obtained from a patient treated with proton-based radiotherapy. The chain uses TRBV5-1 and TRBJ2-1; a stretch of 9 junction bases matches TRBD2. The source of this sequence is a woman aged 70-85 years with pancreatic cancer. Some clones in this sample may be carry-over from other donors' samples. The DNA sequence reads TGCGCCAGCGGAGGACGGGCTAGCGGGGTATACAATGAGCAGTTCTTC. It translates as CASGGRASGVYNEQFF.